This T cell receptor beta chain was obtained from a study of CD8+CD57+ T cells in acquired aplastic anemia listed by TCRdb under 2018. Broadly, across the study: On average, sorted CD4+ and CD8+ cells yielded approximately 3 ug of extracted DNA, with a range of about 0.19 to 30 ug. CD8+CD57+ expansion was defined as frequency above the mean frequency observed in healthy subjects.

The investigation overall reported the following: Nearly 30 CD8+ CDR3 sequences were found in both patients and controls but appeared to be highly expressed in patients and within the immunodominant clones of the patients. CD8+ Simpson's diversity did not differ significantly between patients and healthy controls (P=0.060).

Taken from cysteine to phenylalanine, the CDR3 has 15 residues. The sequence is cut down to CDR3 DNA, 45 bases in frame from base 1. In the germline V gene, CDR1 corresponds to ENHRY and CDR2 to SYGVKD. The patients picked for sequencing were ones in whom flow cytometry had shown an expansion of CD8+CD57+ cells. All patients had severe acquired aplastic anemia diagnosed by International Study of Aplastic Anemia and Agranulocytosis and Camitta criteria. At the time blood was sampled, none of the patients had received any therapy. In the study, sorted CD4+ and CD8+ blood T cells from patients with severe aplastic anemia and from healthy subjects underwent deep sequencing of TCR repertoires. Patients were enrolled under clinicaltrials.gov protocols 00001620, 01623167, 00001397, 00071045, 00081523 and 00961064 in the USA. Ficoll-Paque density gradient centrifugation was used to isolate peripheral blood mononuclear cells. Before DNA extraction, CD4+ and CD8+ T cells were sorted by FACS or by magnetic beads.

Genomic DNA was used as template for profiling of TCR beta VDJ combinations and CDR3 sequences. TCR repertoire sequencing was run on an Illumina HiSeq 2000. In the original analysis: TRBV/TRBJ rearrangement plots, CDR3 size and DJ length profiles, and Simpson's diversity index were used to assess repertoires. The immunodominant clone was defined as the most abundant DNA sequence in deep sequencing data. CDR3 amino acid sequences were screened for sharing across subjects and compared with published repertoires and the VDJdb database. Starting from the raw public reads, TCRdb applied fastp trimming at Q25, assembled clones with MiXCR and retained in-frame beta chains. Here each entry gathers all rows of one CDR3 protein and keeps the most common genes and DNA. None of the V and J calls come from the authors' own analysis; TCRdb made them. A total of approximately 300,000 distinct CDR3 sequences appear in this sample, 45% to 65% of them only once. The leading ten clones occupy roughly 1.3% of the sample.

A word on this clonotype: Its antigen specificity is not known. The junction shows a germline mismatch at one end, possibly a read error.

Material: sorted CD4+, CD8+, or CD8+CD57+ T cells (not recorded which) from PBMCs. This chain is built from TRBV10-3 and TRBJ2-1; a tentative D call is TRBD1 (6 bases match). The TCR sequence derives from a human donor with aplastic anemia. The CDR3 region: CAVSESGAVYNEQFF. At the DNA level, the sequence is TGTGCCGTCAGTGAGTCAGGGGCGGTCTACAATGAGCAGTTCTTC.